This note documents a single T cell receptor beta chain sequence. The data derive from a study of T cell changes during pregnancy in multiple sclerosis. The CDR3 has 14 residues. Germline assignment: CDR1 LGHNA and CDR2 YSLEER. The V end was cut by 1 base, the J end by 0 bases, with 6 bases between. The assay was immunoSEQ multiplex PCR, and TCRdb's table has in-frame clones only and misses some. The data hold 30,000 to 35,000 clones, with about nine tenths observed a single time. The chain combines TRBV4-3 with TRBJ1-1; the D gene is possibly TRBD1 (5 bases). The source of this sequence is a female donor with multiple sclerosis, enrolled in a pregnancy study. Sequenced here: CD8+ T cells from peripheral blood mononuclear cells, sampled in the first trimester of pregnancy. The chain's CDR3 is CASSQGQLNTEAFF. CDR3 coding DNA: TGCGCCAGCAGCCAAGGACAGTTGAACACTGAAGCTTTCTTT.